The clone carrying this TCR beta chain occurred a few times. This CDR3 contains 16 residues. The germline V gene has CDR1 MNHEY and CDR2 SVGAGI. Losses at the gene ends were 11 bases for V and 8 bases for J; bases not matched to a gene: 19. The data belong to a study of T-cell memory formation after mild COVID-19. Overall study: Largely donor-specific sequence clusters came from two donors.

Using its own MiXCR run on the 5' RACE reads, TCRdb lists one record per CDR3 protein. The profile shows 300,000 to 350,000 distinct CDR3 sequences, roughly an eighth of them singletons. This TCR came from a man between 18 and 29 years old who had mild COVID-19 (a few samples of this study predate the infection). Cell type and time point are not known. The sample was PBMCs or a T cell subset sorted from them (not recorded which). The rearrangement uses TRBV6-5 and TRBJ2-1; the match to TRBD2 covers 9 bases. The CDR3 bases are TGTGCCCTACCGAGGGGAGCGGGGGGCTGGGGGGATGAGCAGTTCTTC. Translation gives CALPRGAGGWGDEQFF.